The sequence of this TCR beta chain was determined in a study of blood T cell repertoires in COVID-19. On the study more broadly: PBMCs, B-cell-depleted T cells, or T cells were the source of the cDNA or gDNA that made up the material.

The CDR3 runs to 11 residues. Trimming left V 5 bases short and J 5 bases short, with 3 bases between. From germline, CDR1 is LNHDA and CDR2 SQIVND (reference sequence). Assay used: immunoSEQ multiplex PCR; TCRdb lists only in-frame clones, some missing. The table includes more than 250,000 clones, around 87% detected once. Two negative PCRs, clearance, or symptom resolution characterized the recovered Cohort 3 donors. The origin of this receptor is a young woman who had recovered from COVID-19. Sequenced sample: PBMCs or T cells enriched from blood (not recorded which). The rearrangement joins TRBV19 to TRBJ1-4; D is uncertain. This chain's CDR3 is CASSPNEKLFF. The CDR3, as DNA: TGTGCCAGTAGTCCAAATGAAAAACTGTTTTTT.